These 28 T cell receptor beta chains came from one sample sequenced in a study of PD-1 blockade in classical Hodgkin lymphoma. Sequenced by immunoSEQ multiplex PCR; TCRdb stores in-frame clones only, minus some. The profile shows approximately 61,000 clones, about 85% of them singletons. Time point: cycle 4 day 1 (C4D1), after 6 weeks of nivolumab. Relapses following autologous stem cell transplantation were seen in all patients, with brentuximab vedotin exposure varying. This specimen was peripheral blood mononuclear cells (PBMCs), taken before the fourth cycle of nivolumab. These receptors were collected from a human donor with classical Hodgkin lymphoma.

J is TRBJ1-3 and V is TRBV19; D remains ambiguous. Germline CDR1 LNHDA, CDR2 SQIVND (reference sequence). The CDR3 totals 15 residues. The V end lost 1 base, the J end lost 0 bases, and 7 bases lay between the germline ends. As DNA, the CDR3 is TGTGCCAGTAGTATAGCAGCGAGCTCTGGAAACACCATATATTTT. Its translation: CASSIAASSGNTIYF.

V gene TRBV10-3 combines with J gene TRBJ1-3, with no clear D. CDR3 length equals 14 residues. V was cut by 6 bases and J by 4 bases, with 13 bases left in between. The germline V gene encodes CDR1 ENHRY and CDR2 SYGVKD. This chain's CDR3 is CAIRRDLRGNTIYF. The DNA for the CDR3 is TGTGCCATCAGGAGGGATTTGAGGGGAAACACCATATATTTT.

This clone was counted a few times. This sequence joins TRBV5-6 and TRBJ1-4; D is unresolved. Germline CDR1 is SGHDT and CDR2 is YYEEEE. V was cut by 1 base and J by 8 bases, with 12 bases left in between. The CDR3 is 14 residues long. The CDR3 DNA is TGTGCCAGCAGCTTGCCCGGGTTGGGGGAAAAACTGTTTTTT. Protein: CASSLPGLGEKLFF. Based on the CDR3 plus reference TRBV5-6 and TRBJ1-4, the full variable domain is DAGVTQSPTHLIKTRGQQVTLRCSPKSGHDTVSWYQQALGQGPQFIFQYYEEEERQRGNFPDRFSGHQFPNYSSELNVNALLLGDSALYLCASSLPGLGEKLFFGSGTQLSVL.

V and J are TRBV7-9 and TRBJ2-7; 10 bases match TRBD2. Germline-derived CDR1 and CDR2 are SEHNR and FQNEAQ (reference sequence). The CDR3 sequence is 15 residues long. V was pared by 2 bases and J by 1 base, with 2 bases of the junction left unmatched. DNA for the CDR3: TGTGCCAGCAGCTTACTAGCGGGGGAGTCCTACGAGCAGTACTTC. It is translated as CASSLLAGESYEQYF.

CDR3 amino acids: CASSLAGVETQYF. CDR3 nucleotides: TGCGCCAGCAGCTTGGCCGGTGTAGAGACCCAGTACTTC. J is TRBJ2-5 and V is TRBV5-1; no definite D call. Germline V lookup: CDR1 SGHRS, CDR2 YFSETQ. V was shortened by 0 bases and J by 4 bases, with 7 bases between the two germline ends. The CDR3 loop spans 13 amino acids.

Of note for this clone: At one end the junction does not follow the germline gene, possibly because of a read error. The genes are TRBV6-6 and TRBJ1-5; 7 nucleotides align to TRBD1. The germline gives CDR1 MNHNY, CDR2 SVGAGI (reference sequence). The CDR3 covers 14 residues. CDR3 DNA sequence: TGTGCCAGCAGTGCAGGGGGTAGCTATCAGCCCCAGCATTTT. Translated: CASSAGGSYQPQHF.

The chain carries TRBV5-5 and TRBJ1-2; possible D gene TRBD1, 5 bases. The length of the CDR3 is 13 residues. Trimming shortened V by 2 bases and J by 6 bases, and 11 bases separated the two germline ends. Germline V gene sequence: CDR1 SGHKS, CDR2 YYEKEE (reference sequence). In DNA form, the CDR3 reads TGTGCCAGCAGCTTATCGCAGGGCGATGGCTACACCTTC. Amino acids: CASSLSQGDGYTF.

V and J are TRBV7-8 and TRBJ2-7; D is unclear. Trimming left V 5 bases short and J 5 bases short, with 10 bases between. Germline assignment: CDR1 SGHVS and CDR2 FQNEAQ. The CDR3 runs to 12 residues. CDR3 bases: TGTGCCAGCAGCAGCCAGGAACACGAGCAGTACTTC. It specifies CASSSQEHEQYF.

The rearrangement links TRBV6-1 to TRBJ1-4; possibly TRBD1 for D (5 bases). Deletions cut 1 base from V and 0 bases from J, with 15 bases between. This CDR3 region has 18 residues. Germline V lookup: CDR1 MNHNS, CDR2 SASEGT. CDR3 sequence: CASSEGSRASSTNEKLFF. The CDR3 DNA sequence: TGTGCCAGCAGTGAAGGTTCCAGGGCCTCTTCAACTAATGAAAAACTGTTTTTT.

This clone was seen a few times. The chain employs TRBV6-1 and TRBJ2-1; the D call may be TRBD1 or TRBD2 (6 bases each). Between the trimmed V and J ends, which lost 6 bases and 7 bases, there was a span of 13 bases. The CDR3 length is 13 residues. The germline V gene encodes CDR1 MNHNS and CDR2 SASEGT. CDR3 sequence reads: CASSDAGQNEQFF. DNA of the CDR3: TGTGCCAGCAGCGATGCGGGACAAAATGAGCAGTTCTTC.

V gene TRBV11-2 combines with J gene TRBJ2-5, with 9 bases matching TRBD2. The V segment lost 4 bases and the J segment 2 bases; nucleotides outside the gene matches: 5. The germline V gene encodes CDR1 SGHAT and CDR2 FQNNGV. The CDR3 is 15 residues long. In DNA form, the CDR3 reads TGTGCCAGCAGCTCTAGCGGGGACCTTCAAGAGACCCAGTACTTC. It translates to CASSSSGDLQETQYF.

The chain recombines TRBV14 with TRBJ2-7; D uncertain. Germline loops: CDR1 SGHDN, CDR2 FVKESK. CDR3 length: 13 amino acids. Trimming pared 0 bases from V and 4 bases from J, leaving 7 bases between. CDR3 DNA sequence: TGTGCCAGCAGCCAAGATCTTGCGTACGAGCAGTACTTC. It specifies CASSQDLAYEQYF.

This clone was seen just once. The V and J genes are TRBV6-4 and TRBJ1-1, with D perhaps matching TRBD1 (6 bases). The CDR3 loop spans 14 amino acids. Germline CDR1 reads MRHNA; CDR2 reads SNTAGT. V lost 2 bases and J 4 bases, leaving 11 bases between the germline ends. The chain's CDR3 is CASSDTPGVTEAFF. The DNA for the CDR3 is TGTGCCAGCAGTGACACGCCAGGGGTCACTGAAGCTTTCTTT.

The CDR3: CASSSTGYTGELFF. The CDR3 DNA follows: TGTGCCAGCAGTTCCACAGGGTACACCGGGGAGCTGTTTTTT. The chain carries TRBV6-4 and TRBJ2-2, with D perhaps TRBD1 (6 bases). Trimming left V 5 bases short and J 3 bases short, with 10 bases between. CDR1 is MRHNA and CDR2 is SNTAGT in the germline V gene. The CDR3 loop spans 14 amino acids.

Concerning this clone: One end of the junction varies from germline; a read error may be responsible. Other DNA sequences within the sample encode an identical CDR3. The chain joins TRBV5-1 to TRBJ1-4; D not resolved. Germline V gene lookup returns CDR1 SGHRS and CDR2 YFSETQ. This CDR3 has 14 residues. The CDR3 sequence is CASSFSPLNEKLFF. The CDR3 DNA reads as TGCGCCAGCAGCTTCAGCCCTCTGAATGAAAAGCTGTTTTTT.

The genes are TRBV18 and TRBJ2-3; unclear D gene. This CDR3 has 15 residues. Germline CDR1 reads KGHSH; CDR2 reads LQKENI. V was trimmed by 1 base and J by 0 bases, leaving 8 bases between them. The CDR3 loop is CASSPRDISTDTQYF. In DNA, the CDR3 is TGTGCCAGCTCACCACGGGATATCAGCACAGATACGCAGTATTTT.

The chain has TRBV5-1 and TRBJ2-1, with D tentatively TRBD1 (5 bases). CDR1 is SGHRS and CDR2 is YFSETQ in the germline V gene. The V end lost 2 bases, the J end lost 2 bases, and 11 bases lay between the germline ends. This CDR3 comprises 15 residues. The CDR3 sequence: CASSLMAGTYNEQFF. CDR3 coding DNA: TGCGCCAGCAGCTTAATGGCAGGGACCTACAATGAGCAGTTCTTC.

Written as DNA, the CDR3 is TGTGCCAGCTCAGGCACTCTCTACGAGCAGTACTTC. Translating it yields CASSGTLYEQYF. The J gene is TRBJ2-7, the V gene TRBV18, with D unresolved. Looked up from germline, CDR1 is KGHSH and CDR2 is LQKENI. V was trimmed by 5 bases and J by 3 bases, leaving 8 bases between them. The CDR3 runs 12 residues.

The chain couples TRBV2 to TRBJ2-2, with D uncertain. The germline gives CDR1 SNHLY, CDR2 FYNNEI. Trimming removed 6 bases from V and 4 bases from J, with 12 bases in between. There are 14 residues in the CDR3. The DNA for the CDR3 is TGTGCCAGCAGGTCCCTCTGGGCCACCGGGGAGCTGTTTTTT. Its protein is CASRSLWATGELFF.

The chain uses TRBV11-1 and TRBJ1-3; TRBD1 is a possible D gene (5 bases). The CDR3 covers 14 residues. Germline V lookup: CDR1 SGHAT, CDR2 FQDESV (reference sequence). V lost 3 bases and J 0 bases, leaving 6 bases between the germline ends. CDR3 sequence reads: CASSFRASGNTIYF. In DNA form, the CDR3 reads TGTGCCAGCAGCTTCAGGGCCTCTGGAAACACCATATATTTT.

The rearrangement joins TRBV5-1 to TRBJ2-1; 7 bases match TRBD2. The CDR3 runs 15 residues. V was pared by 0 bases and J by 7 bases, with 7 bases of the junction left unmatched. From germline, CDR1 is SGHRS and CDR2 YFSETQ. CDR3 coding DNA: TGCGCCAGCAGCTTGGCCTGGCAGGGAGGGAATGAGCAGTTCTTC. Translation: CASSLAWQGGNEQFF.

The chain employs TRBV7-9 and TRBJ2-2; a weak D match, TRBD1 (6 bases). The germline CDR1 and CDR2 sequences are SEHNR and FQNEAQ (reference sequence). The CDR3 contains 16 residues. Trimming took 2 bases from V and 6 from J, leaving 16 bases between them. The CDR3 bases are TGTGCCAGCAGCTTACGTCAGGGGTCTCTCCCCGGGGAGCTGTTTTTT. It yields the protein CASSLRQGSLPGELFF. The variable domain in full, completed from reference TRBV7-9 and TRBJ2-2, reads DTGVSQNPRHKITKRGQNVTFRCDPISEHNRLYWYRQTLGQGPEFLTYFQNEAQLEKSRLLSDRFSAERPKGSFSTLEIQRTEQGDSAMYLCASSLRQGSLPGELFFGEGSRLTVL.

The genes are TRBV7-3 and TRBJ2-3; either TRBD1 or TRBD2 may supply D (5 bases each). Between the trimmed V and J ends, which lost 5 bases and 3 bases, there was a span of 18 bases. Looked up from germline, CDR1 is SGHTA and CDR2 is FQGTGA. The CDR3 is made up of 16 amino acids. Here the CDR3 reads CASSPRGWGSTDTQYF. CDR3 in DNA: TGTGCCAGCAGCCCGCGTGGCTGGGGGTCGACAGATACGCAGTATTTT. Using reference TRBV7-3 and TRBJ2-3 for the parts outside the CDR3, the full variable domain is GAGVSQTPSNKVTEKGKYVELRCDPISGHTALYWYRQSLGQGPEFLIYFQGTGAADDSGLPNDRFFAVRPEGSVSTLKIQRTERGDSAVYLCASSPRGWGSTDTQYFGPGTRLTVL.

This clone occurred a few times. This chain joins TRBV9 and TRBJ2-5; 7 bases are shared with TRBD1. Unmatched junction bases numbered 0, after V lost 0 bases and J lost 1 base. Per the germline V gene, CDR1 is SGDLS and CDR2 is YYNGEE. This CDR3 spans 14 amino acids. DNA for the CDR3: TGTGCCAGCAGCGTAGGGACAGGCCAAGAGACCCAGTACTTC. Its translation: CASSVGTGQETQYF.

This sequence joins TRBV6-6 and TRBJ2-2; D gene uncertain. CDR3 size: 10 residues. Germline V gene lookup returns CDR1 MNHNY and CDR2 SVGAGI (reference sequence). V lost 8 bases and J lost 11, with 9 bases in between. CDR3 loop: CASGSIELFF. For the CDR3, the DNA is TGTGCCAGCGGCTCCATAGAGCTGTTTTTT.

The rearrangement links TRBV5-1 to TRBJ2-7, with D perhaps TRBD1 (7 bases). The CDR3 is 15 residues long. V was cut by 0 bases and J by 1 base, with 11 bases left in between. Germline V gene data show CDR1 as SGHRS and CDR2 as YFSETQ. CDR3 nucleotide sequence: TGCGCCAGCAGCTTGGTTCCAGGGGGGTCCTACGAGCAGTACTTC. It specifies CASSLVPGGSYEQYF.

This chain joins TRBV5-1 and TRBJ2-3; TRBD2 matches 12 bases. With 1 base clipped from V and 2 bases from J, the junction kept 5 bases outside the gene matches. CDR3 length equals 17 residues. Germline V CDR1 and CDR2: SGHRS, YFSETQ. The CDR3 is CASSLQASGGATDTQYF. The CDR3, as DNA: TGCGCCAGCAGCTTGCAGGCTAGCGGGGGGGCCACAGATACGCAGTATTTT.

This clone appeared a single time. The chain uses TRBV6-1 and TRBJ1-1; no firm D call. Germline-derived CDR1 and CDR2 are MNHNS and SASEGT. V was trimmed by 4 bases and J by 0 bases, leaving 9 bases between them. The CDR3 spans 14 residues. The CDR3 nucleotides read TGTGCCAGCAGTGTGGGGATCATGAACACTGAAGCTTTCTTT. Its protein product is CASSVGIMNTEAFF.